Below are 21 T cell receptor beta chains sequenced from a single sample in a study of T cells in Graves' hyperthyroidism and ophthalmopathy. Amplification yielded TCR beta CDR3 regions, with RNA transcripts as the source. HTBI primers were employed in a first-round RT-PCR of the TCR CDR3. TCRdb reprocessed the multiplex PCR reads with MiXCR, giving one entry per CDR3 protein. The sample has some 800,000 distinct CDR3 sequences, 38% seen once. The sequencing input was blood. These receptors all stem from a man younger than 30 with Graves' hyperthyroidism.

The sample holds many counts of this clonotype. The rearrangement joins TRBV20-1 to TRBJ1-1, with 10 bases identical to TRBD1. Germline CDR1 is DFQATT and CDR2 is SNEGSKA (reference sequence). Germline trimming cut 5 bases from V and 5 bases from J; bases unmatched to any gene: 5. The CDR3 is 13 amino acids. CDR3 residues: CSARRTGGTEAFF. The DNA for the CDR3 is TGCAGTGCTCGTAGGACAGGGGGAACTGAAGCTTTCTTT.

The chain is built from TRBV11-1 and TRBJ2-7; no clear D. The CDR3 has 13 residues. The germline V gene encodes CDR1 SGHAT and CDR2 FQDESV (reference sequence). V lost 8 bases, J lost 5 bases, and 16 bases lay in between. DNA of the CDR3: TGTGCCAGCTCACCCTTTTGGAGCGACGAGCAGTACTTC. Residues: CASSPFWSDEQYF.

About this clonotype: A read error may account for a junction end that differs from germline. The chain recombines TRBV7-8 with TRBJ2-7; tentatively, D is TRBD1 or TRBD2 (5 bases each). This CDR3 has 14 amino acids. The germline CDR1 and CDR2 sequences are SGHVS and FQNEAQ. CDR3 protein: CASSYSGTRVEQYF. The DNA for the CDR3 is TGCGCCAGCAGCTACTCCGGGACCCGGGTCGAGCAGTACTTC.

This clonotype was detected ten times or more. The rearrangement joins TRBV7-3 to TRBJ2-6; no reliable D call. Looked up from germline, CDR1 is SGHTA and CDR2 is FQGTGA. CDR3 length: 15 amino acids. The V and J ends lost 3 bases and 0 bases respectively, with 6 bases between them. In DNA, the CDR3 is TGTGCCAGCAGCTTTCTTAGCTCTGGGGCCAACGTCCTGACTTTC. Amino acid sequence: CASSFLSSGANVLTF. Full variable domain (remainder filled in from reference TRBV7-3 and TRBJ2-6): GAGVSQTPSNKVTEKGKYVELRCDPISGHTALYWYRQSLGQGPEFLIYFQGTGAADDSGLPNDRFFAVRPEGSVSTLKIQRTERGDSAVYLCASSFLSSGANVLTFGAGSRLTVL.

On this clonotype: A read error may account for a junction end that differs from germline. This CDR3 reads CNARQESNQPQHF. The CDR3 region has the DNA TGCAATGCTAGACAGGAAAGCAATCAGCCCCAGCATTTT. V is TRBV20-1 and J is TRBJ1-5, with a weak D call TRBD1 (6 bases). The CDR3 contains 13 residues. Germline values: CDR1 DFQATT, CDR2 SNEGSKA (reference sequence).

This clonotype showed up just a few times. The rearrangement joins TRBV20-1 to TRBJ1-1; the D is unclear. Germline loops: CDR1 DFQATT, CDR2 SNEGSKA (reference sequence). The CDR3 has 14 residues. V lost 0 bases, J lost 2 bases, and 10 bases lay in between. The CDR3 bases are TGCAGTGCTAGAGAGGGCAGACTAAACACTGAAGCTTTCTTT. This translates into CSAREGRLNTEAFF.

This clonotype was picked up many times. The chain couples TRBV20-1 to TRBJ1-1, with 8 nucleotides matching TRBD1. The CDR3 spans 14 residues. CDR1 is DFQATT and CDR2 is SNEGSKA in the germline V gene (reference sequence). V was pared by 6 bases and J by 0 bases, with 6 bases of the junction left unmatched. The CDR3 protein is CSARTGSMNTEAFF. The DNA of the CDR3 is TGCAGTGCAAGGACAGGGTCAATGAACACTGAAGCTTTCTTT.

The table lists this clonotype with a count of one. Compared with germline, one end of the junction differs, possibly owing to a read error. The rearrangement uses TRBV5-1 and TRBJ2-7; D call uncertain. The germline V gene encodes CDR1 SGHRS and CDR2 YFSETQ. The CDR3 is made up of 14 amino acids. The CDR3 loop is CASSTLTTDYEQYF. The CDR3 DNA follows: TGTGCCAGCAGCACACTCACAACCGACTACGAGCAGTACTTC. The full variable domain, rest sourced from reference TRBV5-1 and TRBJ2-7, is KAGVTQTPRYLIKTRGQQVTLSCSPISGHRSVSWYQQTPGQGLQFLFEYFSETQRNKGNFPGRFSGRQFSNSRSEMNVSTLELGDSALYLCASSTLTTDYEQYFGPGTRLTVT.

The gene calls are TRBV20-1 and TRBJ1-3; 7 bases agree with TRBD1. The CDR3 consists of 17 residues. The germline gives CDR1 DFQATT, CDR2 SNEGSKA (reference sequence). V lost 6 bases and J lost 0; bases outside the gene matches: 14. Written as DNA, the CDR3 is TGCAGTGCAGCTAACAGGGGATTGTCTAACTCTGGAAACACCATATATTTT. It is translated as CSAANRGLSNSGNTIYF.

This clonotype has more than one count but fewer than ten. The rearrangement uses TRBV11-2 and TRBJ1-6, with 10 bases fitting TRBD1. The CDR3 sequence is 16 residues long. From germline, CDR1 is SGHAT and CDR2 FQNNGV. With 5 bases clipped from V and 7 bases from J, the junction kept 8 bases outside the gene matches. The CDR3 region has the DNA TGTGCCAGCAGCCATCCGGGACAGGGGAACAATTCACCCCTCCACTTT. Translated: CASSHPGQGNNSPLHF. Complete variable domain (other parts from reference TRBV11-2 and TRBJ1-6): EAGVAQSPRYKIIEKRQSVAFWCNPISGHATLYWYQQILGQGPKLLIQFQNNGVVDDSQLPKDRFSAERLKGVDSTLKIQPAKLEDSAVYLCASSHPGQGNNSPLHFGNGTRLTVT.

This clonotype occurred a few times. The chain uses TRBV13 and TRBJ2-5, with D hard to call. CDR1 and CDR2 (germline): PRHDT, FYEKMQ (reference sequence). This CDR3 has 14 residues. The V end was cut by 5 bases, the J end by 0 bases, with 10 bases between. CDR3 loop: CASSATPNQETQYF. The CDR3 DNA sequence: TGTGCCAGCAGCGCTACACCGAACCAAGAGACCCAGTACTTC.

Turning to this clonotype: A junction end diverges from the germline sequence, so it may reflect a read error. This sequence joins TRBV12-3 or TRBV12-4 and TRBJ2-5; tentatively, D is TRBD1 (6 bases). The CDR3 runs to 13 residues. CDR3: CASSLDSQEAQYF. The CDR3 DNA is TGTGCCAGCAGTTTGGACAGCCAAGAGGCCCAGTACTTC.

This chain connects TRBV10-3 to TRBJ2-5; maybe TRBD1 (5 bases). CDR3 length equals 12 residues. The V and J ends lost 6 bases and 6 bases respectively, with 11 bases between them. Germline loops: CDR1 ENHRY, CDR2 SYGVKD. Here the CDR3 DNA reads TGTGCCATCAGCGACAGTGGGAAGACCCAGTACTTC. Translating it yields CAISDSGKTQYF.

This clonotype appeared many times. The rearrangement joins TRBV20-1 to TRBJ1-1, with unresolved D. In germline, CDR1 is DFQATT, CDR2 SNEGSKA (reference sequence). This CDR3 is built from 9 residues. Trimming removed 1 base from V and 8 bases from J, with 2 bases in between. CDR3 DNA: TGCAGTGCTAGAGCAGAAGCTTTCTTT. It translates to CSARAEAFF.

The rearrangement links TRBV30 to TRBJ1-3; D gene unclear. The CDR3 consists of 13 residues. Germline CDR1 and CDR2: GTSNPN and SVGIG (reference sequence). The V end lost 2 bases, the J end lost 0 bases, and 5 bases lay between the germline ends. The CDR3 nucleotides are TGTGCCTGGAGTAAGAGCTCTGGAAACACCATATATTTT. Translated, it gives CAWSKSSGNTIYF.

This chain's CDR3 is CAWSPGTGNRPQHF. The CDR3 DNA sequence: TGTGCCTGGAGCCCCGGGACTGGGAATCGCCCCCAGCATTTT. V is TRBV30 and J is TRBJ1-5; TRBD1 might be the D (5 bases). The germline V gene has CDR1 GTSNPN and CDR2 SVGIG (reference sequence). V was clipped by 3 bases and J by 10 bases, with 19 bases between them. There are 14 residues in the CDR3.

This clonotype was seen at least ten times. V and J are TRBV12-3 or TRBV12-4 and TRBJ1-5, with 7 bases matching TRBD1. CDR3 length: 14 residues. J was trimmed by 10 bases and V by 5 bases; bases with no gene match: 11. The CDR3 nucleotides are TGTGCCAGCAGTCCTGACCTAACAGGGGTTCCCCAGCATTTT. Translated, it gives CASSPDLTGVPQHF.

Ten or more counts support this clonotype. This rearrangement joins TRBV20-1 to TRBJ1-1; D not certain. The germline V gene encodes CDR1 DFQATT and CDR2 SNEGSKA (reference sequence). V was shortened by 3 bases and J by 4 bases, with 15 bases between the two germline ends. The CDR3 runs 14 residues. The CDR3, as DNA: TGCAGTGCTAGCTCCCGGGGAGTGATCACTGAAGCTTTCTTT. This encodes CSASSRGVITEAFF.

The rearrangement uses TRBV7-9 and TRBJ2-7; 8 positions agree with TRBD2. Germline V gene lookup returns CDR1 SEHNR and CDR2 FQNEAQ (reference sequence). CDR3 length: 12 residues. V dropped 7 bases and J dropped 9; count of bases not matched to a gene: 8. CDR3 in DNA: TGTGCCAGCACCGTCGGGGGGGCCGGGCAGTACTTC. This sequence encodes CASTVGGAGQYF.

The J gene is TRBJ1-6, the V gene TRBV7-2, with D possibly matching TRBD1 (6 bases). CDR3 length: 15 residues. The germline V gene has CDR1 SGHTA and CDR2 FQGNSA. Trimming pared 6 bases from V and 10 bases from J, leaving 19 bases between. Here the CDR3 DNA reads TGTGCCAGCAGTCCGACAGGCCTAGTGGGATCACCCCTCCACTTT. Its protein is CASSPTGLVGSPLHF.

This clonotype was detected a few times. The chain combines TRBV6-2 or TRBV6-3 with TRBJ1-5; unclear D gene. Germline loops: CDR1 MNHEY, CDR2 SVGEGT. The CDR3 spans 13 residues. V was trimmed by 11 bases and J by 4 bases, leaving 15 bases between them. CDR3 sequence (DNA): TGTGCCTGTGCCGGAGGCTTTAATCAGCCCCAGCATTTT. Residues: CACAGGFNQPQHF.